These 31 T cell receptor beta chains came from one sample sequenced in a study of glioma-infiltrating T cells after dendritic cell vaccination. Profiled with immunoSEQ multiplex PCR; TCRdb holds only in-frame clones, not every one. The sample has over 90,000 clones, about 83% seen once. This specimen was blood, taken before dendritic cell vaccination. The receptors shown here come from a human donor with glioblastoma.

This clone was counted a few times. This sequence joins TRBV28 and TRBJ2-1, with TRBD2 matching 10 bases. The CDR3 consists of 15 residues. From germline, CDR1 is MDHEN and CDR2 SYDVKM. The V gene end was trimmed by 5 bases and the J gene end by 4 bases; junction bases not matched to a gene: 5. Here the CDR3 DNA reads TGTGCCAGCAGTCCCGGACTAGCGGATTACAATGAGCAGTTCTTC. Its translation: CASSPGLADYNEQFF.

The chain uses TRBV29-1 and TRBJ1-4; D might be TRBD1 (5 bases). CDR1 and CDR2 (germline): SQVTM, ANQGSEA. Trimming took off 3 bases at V and 4 bases at J, with 9 bases between the two ends. The CDR3 sequence is 13 residues long. CDR3 residues: CSVDGALNEKLFF. The CDR3 DNA reads as TGCAGCGTTGATGGGGCCCTTAATGAAAAACTGTTTTTT.

This clone has just one count. The chain employs TRBV7-9 and TRBJ1-6; D call uncertain. The length of the CDR3 is 14 residues. Germline V gene data show CDR1 as SEHNR and CDR2 as FQNEAQ (reference sequence). The V end was cut by 5 bases, the J end by 6 bases, with 11 bases between. DNA of the CDR3: TGTGCCAGCAGCCGTACACGTACTAATTCACCCCTCCACTTT. It specifies CASSRTRTNSPLHF.

With regard to this clone: The germline gene is not matched at one end of the junction; a read error may be the cause. The V gene is TRBV7-7, the J gene TRBJ2-2; 7 nucleotides agree with TRBD1. CDR1 is SSHAT and CDR2 is FNYEAQ in the germline V gene (reference sequence). CDR3 size: 15 residues. CDR3 coding DNA: TGTGCTAGCAGCCCGACAGGGCGACTCACCGGGGAGCTGTTTTTT. As protein: CASSPTGRLTGELFF.

This clone was seen only a few times. V is TRBV6-1 and J is TRBJ2-1; TRBD1 is a possible D gene (6 bases). Germline-derived CDR1 and CDR2 are MNHNS and SASEGT. CDR3 length: 18 residues. V lost 1 base and J lost 0, with 16 bases in between. This chain's CDR3 is CASSEDPGAPSSYNEQFF. The CDR3 bases are TGTGCCAGCAGTGAAGACCCAGGGGCCCCGAGCTCCTACAATGAGCAGTTCTTC.

V gene TRBV6-5 combines with J gene TRBJ1-2; TRBD1 aligns across 7 bases. The CDR3 has 15 residues. The V and J ends lost 7 bases and 5 bases, in that order; junction bases with no gene match: 13. CDR1 MNHEY and CDR2 SVGAGI come from the germline V gene. CDR3 region: CASTSPGQSWYGYTF. CDR3 DNA sequence: TGTGCCAGCACTTCCCCGGGACAGTCGTGGTATGGCTACACCTTC.

This chain uses TRBV7-9 with TRBJ2-5; D possibly corresponds to TRBD1 (5 bases). The J call is doubtful: the DNA matches TRBJ2-7 better. Germline-derived CDR1 and CDR2 are SEHNR and FQNEAQ (reference sequence). This CDR3 region has 14 residues. Here the CDR3 reads CASSPQADSSEQYF. The CDR3 coding sequence is TGTGCCAGCAGCCCCCAGGCTGACAGTTCCGAGCAGTACTTC.

The chain carries TRBV19 and TRBJ1-3, with D uncertain. Looked up from germline, CDR1 is LNHDA and CDR2 is SQIVND (reference sequence). Trimming took 5 bases from V and 3 from J, leaving 14 bases between them. The CDR3 totals 15 residues. The CDR3 DNA reads TGTGCCAGTAGTTCCATCGACCTAGGTGGAAACACCATATATTTT. Translation gives CASSSIDLGGNTIYF.

The chain has TRBV10-3 and TRBJ2-3; 12 bases align to TRBD2. Trimming took 5 bases from V and 3 from J; bases not matched to a gene: 3. Germline lookup yields CDR1 ENHRY and CDR2 SYGVKD. This CDR3 has 15 amino acids. CDR3 nucleotide sequence: TGTGCCATCAGTATCGGACTAGCGGGGACAGATACGCAGTATTTT. Translation gives CAISIGLAGTDTQYF.

Worth noting for this clone: The junction does not match germline at one end; this may be a read error. The chain is built from TRBV7-7 and TRBJ1-1; D not certain. The CDR3 runs 13 residues. Germline V gene data show CDR1 as SSHAT and CDR2 as FNYEAQ (reference sequence). The CDR3 spells CASSLYRDTEAFF. CDR3 sequence (DNA): TGTGCTAGCAGCTTATACAGAGACACTGAAGCTTTCTTT.

The J gene is TRBJ2-7, the V gene TRBV9; D gene uncertain. The V end was cut by 3 bases, the J end by 5 bases, with 9 bases between. The CDR3 contains 12 residues. Germline lookup yields CDR1 SGDLS and CDR2 YYNGEE. This CDR3 is CASSGYSDEQYF. In nucleotides, the CDR3 is TGTGCCAGCAGCGGGTACTCGGACGAGCAGTACTTC.

The rearrangement uses TRBV29-1 and TRBJ2-1, with 11 bases identical to TRBD2. CDR3 length equals 13 residues. Trimming at V came to 4 bases and at J to 10 bases, leaving 6 bases not matched to a gene. Germline V gene sequence: CDR1 SQVTM, CDR2 ANQGSEA. The CDR3 region has the DNA TGCAGCGTTGTAGCGGGGGGGCTTGGGGAGCAGTTCTTC. Its translation: CSVVAGGLGEQFF.

The chain uses TRBV6-1 and TRBJ2-3; D gene unclear. Deletions cut 2 bases from V and 6 bases from J, with 6 bases between. CDR1 and CDR2 from the germline V gene are MNHNS and SASEGT. The length of the CDR3 is 12 residues. The CDR3 nucleotides are TGTGCCAGCAGTGAATTTCAGGATACGCAGTATTTT. Its translation: CASSEFQDTQYF.

V is TRBV5-1 and J is TRBJ2-3, with TRBD2 matching 9 bases. There are 14 residues in the CDR3. CDR1 SGHRS and CDR2 YFSETQ come from the germline V gene. With V trimmed by 4 bases and J by 3 bases, 3 bases remained unmatched. The CDR3: CASSPGLATDTQYF. For the CDR3, the DNA is TGCGCCAGCAGCCCCGGACTAGCGACAGATACGCAGTATTTT.

Only a few counts were recorded for this clone. The chain uses TRBV28 and TRBJ2-7, with a tentative D call TRBD1 (6 bases). CDR3 length: 16 amino acids. V was trimmed by 6 bases and J by 0 bases, leaving 18 bases between them. CDR1 is MDHEN, CDR2 SYDVKM, per germline. DNA of the CDR3: TGTGCCAGCAGCTCTGCCGGGACATCGACCTCCTACGAGCAGTACTTC. Translating it yields CASSSAGTSTSYEQYF.

This clone was seen a few times. V usage is TRBV6-6 and J usage is TRBJ2-5, with D tentatively TRBD2 (5 bases). V was cut by 4 bases and J by 3 bases, with 6 bases left in between. CDR1 and CDR2 from the germline V gene are MNHNY and SVGAGI (reference sequence). The CDR3 length is 12 residues. In nucleotides, the CDR3 is TGTGCCAGCAGTTCGGGGAAAGAGACCCAGTACTTC. Translation gives CASSSGKETQYF.

This sequence joins TRBV2 and TRBJ1-3; weak D call: TRBD1 (5 bases). The V gene lost 5 bases and the J gene lost 0 bases, with 11 bases spanning the gap. The CDR3 consists of 15 residues. Germline values: CDR1 SNHLY, CDR2 FYNNEI. DNA for the CDR3: TGTGCCAGCAGTTCCGGGACTGGCTCTGGAAACACCATATATTTT. Its protein is CASSSGTGSGNTIYF.

The chain uses TRBV5-1 and TRBJ2-5; 14 bases match TRBD2. Germline CDR1 reads SGHRS; CDR2 reads YFSETQ. This CDR3 is built from 15 residues. V shed 4 bases and J 3 bases; nucleotides not matched to a gene: 2. The CDR3 DNA sequence: TGCGCCAGCAGCGCGGGACTAGCGGGGGAAGAGACCCAGTACTTC. Translating gives CASSAGLAGEETQYF. The full variable domain, rest sourced from reference TRBV5-1 and TRBJ2-5, is KAGVTQTPRYLIKTRGQQVTLSCSPISGHRSVSWYQQTPGQGLQFLFEYFSETQRNKGNFPGRFSGRQFSNSRSEMNVSTLELGDSALYLCASSAGLAGEETQYFGPGTRLLVL.

V usage is TRBV2 and J usage is TRBJ2-7; D perhaps matches TRBD1 (5 bases). Trimming stripped 3 bases from V and 5 bases from J, with 5 bases between. The CDR3 is 11 residues long. Looked up from germline, CDR1 is SNHLY and CDR2 is FYNNEI. This chain's CDR3 is CASSDRDEQYF. In nucleotides, the CDR3 is TGTGCCAGCAGTGACAGGGACGAGCAGTACTTC.

A note on this clone: The CDR3 carries no conserved terminal phenylalanine or tryptophan, so it likely arises from a read error. The DNA is left out, because the CDR3 cannot be placed on it with certainty; the CDR3 is given as TCRdb lists it. The chain uses TRBV10-3 and TRBJ2-3; the table's TRBD1 call for D was not verified on the DNA. The CDR3 contains 14 residues when both ends are counted. Germline V gives CDR1 ENHRY, CDR2 SYGVKD. The CDR3: CAISESGDTKTGEV.

This clone has just one count. The chain couples TRBV7-9 to TRBJ1-2; D may be TRBD1 (6 bases). Germline V CDR1 and CDR2: SEHNR, FQNEAQ (reference sequence). The CDR3 length is 14 residues. Trimming removed 7 bases from V and 7 bases from J, with 19 bases in between. CDR3 coding DNA: TGTGCCAGCATCCTCAGTGGGACCAGGGGTGGCTACACCTTC. Protein sequence: CASILSGTRGGYTF. The full variable domain, its missing parts supplied by reference TRBV7-9 and TRBJ1-2, is DTGVSQNPRHKITKRGQNVTFRCDPISEHNRLYWYRQTLGQGPEFLTYFQNEAQLEKSRLLSDRFSAERPKGSFSTLEIQRTEQGDSAMYLCASILSGTRGGYTFGSGTRLTVV.

V gene TRBV28 combines with J gene TRBJ2-5; 8 nucleotides match TRBD1. The CDR3 extends over 14 amino acids. V lost 3 bases to trimming and J lost 1 base; unmatched junction nucleotides: 1. Germline CDR1 MDHEN, CDR2 SYDVKM. The CDR3 reads CASSLTGVQETQYF. In DNA form, the CDR3 reads TGTGCCAGCAGTTTGACAGGGGTCCAAGAGACCCAGTACTTC.

This chain connects TRBV4-2 to TRBJ2-7, with TRBD2 identical over 12 bases. The CDR3 covers 16 residues. CDR1 and CDR2 from the germline V gene are LGHNA and YNFKEQ. The ends lost 5 bases at V and 3 bases at J; junction bases unmatched: 8. The CDR3 loop reads CASSSELAGGNYEQYF. The DNA for the CDR3 is TGTGCCAGCAGCTCCGAACTAGCGGGGGGTAACTACGAGCAGTACTTC.

This sequence joins TRBV5-1 and TRBJ1-2; D remains unclear. CDR1 is SGHRS and CDR2 is YFSETQ in the germline V gene. CDR3 length: 14 amino acids. Trimming stripped 7 bases from V and 4 bases from J, with 17 bases between. CDR3 sequence (DNA): TGCGCCAGCGCCCCCGGGAGTATCGGCTATGGCTACACCTTC. Its protein product is CASAPGSIGYGYTF. The variable domain in full, with the rest retrieved from reference TRBV5-1 and TRBJ1-2, is KAGVTQTPRYLIKTRGQQVTLSCSPISGHRSVSWYQQTPGQGLQFLFEYFSETQRNKGNFPGRFSGRQFSNSRSEMNVSTLELGDSALYLCASAPGSIGYGYTFGSGTRLTVV.

This chain connects TRBV5-6 to TRBJ1-1; no definite D call. The CDR3 loop spans 12 amino acids. Per the germline V gene, CDR1 is SGHDT and CDR2 is YYEEEE. Between the trimmed V and J ends, which lost 4 bases and 8 bases, there was a span of 12 bases. CDR3 protein: CASSPFYGEAFF. The DNA of the CDR3 is TGTGCCAGCAGCCCCTTCTACGGGGAAGCTTTCTTT. Based on the CDR3 plus reference TRBV5-6 and TRBJ1-1, the full variable domain is DAGVTQSPTHLIKTRGQQVTLRCSPKSGHDTVSWYQQALGQGPQFIFQYYEEEERQRGNFPDRFSGHQFPNYSSELNVNALLLGDSALYLCASSPFYGEAFFGQGTRLTVV.

The gene calls are TRBV4-3 and TRBJ2-7; weak D call: TRBD1 (6 bases). The CDR3 sequence is 14 residues long. Germline V gene lookup returns CDR1 LGHNA and CDR2 YSLEER. The V end was cut by 1 base, the J end by 4 bases, with 11 bases between. CDR3 loop: CASSQVGTSYEQYF. The DNA for the CDR3 is TGCGCCAGCAGCCAAGTGGGGACATCGTACGAGCAGTACTTC.

The chain combines TRBV5-1 with TRBJ2-3; 10 positions agree with TRBD2. Germline V CDR1 and CDR2: SGHRS, YFSETQ. Unmatched junction bases numbered 12, after V lost 4 bases and J lost 4 bases. CDR3 length: 17 residues. The DNA of the CDR3 is TGCGCCAGCAGCCCGCCGTCGGGACTAGCGTTCGCAGATACGCAGTATTTT. Amino acid sequence: CASSPPSGLAFADTQYF.

The chain is built from TRBV6-5 and TRBJ2-2; 7 bases match TRBD2. V lost 7 bases and J lost 1; bases outside the gene matches: 6. CDR3 size: 15 residues. Germline CDR1 MNHEY, CDR2 SVGAGI. The chain's CDR3 is CASKKLALNTGELFF. CDR3 DNA sequence: TGTGCCAGCAAAAAACTAGCGCTGAACACCGGGGAGCTGTTTTTT.

The rearrangement links TRBV30 to TRBJ2-7; 11 nucleotides line up with TRBD2. Trimming removed 5 bases from V and 3 bases from J; junction bases left unmatched: 9. Germline CDR1 and CDR2: GTSNPN and SVGIG (reference sequence). This CDR3 has 15 residues. The chain's CDR3 is CAWLGTGTSGYEQYF. The CDR3 DNA reads TGTGCCTGGTTGGGAACCGGGACTAGCGGCTACGAGCAGTACTTC.

The rearrangement joins TRBV7-2 to TRBJ2-4, with 7 bases identical to TRBD1. This CDR3 has 14 residues. Germline trimming cut 7 bases from V and 0 bases from J; bases unmatched to any gene: 3. The germline V gene has CDR1 SGHTA and CDR2 FQGNSA. The CDR3 DNA sequence: TGTGCCAGCACCGCAGGGGGAGCCAAAAACATTCAGTACTTC. This translates into CASTAGGAKNIQYF. The whole variable domain, filled in from reference TRBV7-2 and TRBJ2-4, reads GAGVSQSPSNKVTEKGKDVELRCDPISGHTALYWYRQSLGQGLEFLIYFQGNSAPDKSGLPSDRFSAERTGGSVSTLTIQRTQQEDSAVYLCASTAGGAKNIQYFGAGTRLSVL.

The chain has TRBV6-1 and TRBJ2-2; 7 nucleotides agree with TRBD2. This CDR3 is built from 15 residues. Unmatched junction bases numbered 4, after V lost 1 base and J lost 5 bases. Germline V gives CDR1 MNHNS, CDR2 SASEGT. The CDR3 here is CASSEGRRGTGELFF. For the CDR3, the DNA is TGTGCCAGCAGTGAAGGGAGGCGGGGGACCGGGGAGCTGTTTTTT.